The clone carrying this T cell receptor (beta chain) was seen only once. The sample is drawn from a study of control samples from healthy donors and cancer patients. TCRdb's table, derived via immunoSEQ multiplex PCR, lists solely in-frame clones and lacks some. The sample holds around 150,000 clones, 88% seen once. Looked up from germline, CDR1 is SGHNT and CDR2 is YYREEE (reference sequence). V lost 4 bases and J lost 7, with 17 bases in between. This CDR3 is 14 amino acids long. Specimen: blood. The receptor was isolated from a man in his late teens or twenties in good health. The chain uses TRBV5-4 and TRBJ1-2; D is unresolved. As DNA, the CDR3 is TGTGCCAGCAGCGAGACTAGGTCCGCGAGTGGCTACACCTTC. Its protein product is CASSETRSASGYTF. Together with reference TRBV5-4 and TRBJ1-2, the CDR3 gives the full variable domain: ETGVTQSPTHLIKTRGQQVTLRCSSQSGHNTVSWYQQALGQGPQFIFQYYREEENGRGNFPPRFSGLQFPNYSSELNVNALELDDSALYLCASSETRSASGYTFGSGTRLTVV.